This TCR beta chain was retrieved from a study of cytomegalovirus exposure and HLA in healthy donors. Looking at the study overall: Earlier results showed roughly 120 million unique TCR beta sequences derived from roughly 180 million T cells.

In the case of this clone: Its antigen is not identified.

This CDR3 region has 14 residues. Germline assignment: CDR1 MNHNS and CDR2 SASEGT. The ends were cut back, 4 bases at V and 1 base at J, with 10 bases in the middle. The PCR employed 60 Vbeta primers together with 13 Jbeta primers. Measured with immunoSEQ multiplex PCR; TCRdb has only the in-frame clones, and not every one. Here the sample spans roughly 200,000 clones, approximately 79% being singletons. Findings and caveats of the study: In an earlier analysis, most TCR beta V segments were productive about 87% or about 30% of the time. Of the V segments, some could not be distinguished, including TRBV6-2 and TRBV6-3, and were excluded.

Specimen: PBMCs. V usage is TRBV6-1 and J usage is TRBJ1-1, with D perhaps TRBD1 (6 bases). This clonotype was obtained from a man in his fifties in good health and CMV-seronegative. In DNA, the CDR3 is TGTGCCAGCAGTGGCCGGGACACGAACACTGAAGCTTTCTTT. Protein: CASSGRDTNTEAFF.